The entry below gives a single T cell receptor beta chain sequence along with its context. What it binds is not known. The sample comes from a study of cytomegalovirus exposure and HLA in healthy donors. Whole-study results and caveats: It was shown in a later analysis that HLA-associated TCR beta chains were more clonally expanded than other, equally common chains. Per published reports, the classifier diagnosed cytomegalovirus status with high specificity and sensitivity. About 87% or about 30% of the time was how often most TCR beta V segments were productive, according to an earlier analysis.

PCR was performed using 60 Vbeta and 13 Jbeta primers. Libraries were prepared by immunoSEQ multiplex PCR; TCRdb keeps only in-frame clonotypes and omits some of them. The sample has around 130,000 clones; approximately 71% are singletons. This sequence originates from a woman between 55 and 75 years old in good health and CMV-seronegative. The sample taken for sequencing was PBMCs.

The CDR3 DNA reads as TGTGCCAGCAGCTTGGTCCGGGACTTGAACACAGATACGCAGTATTTT. It encodes CASSLVRDLNTDTQYF. V is TRBV5-4 and J is TRBJ2-3; a possible D gene is TRBD2 (6 bases). V lost 0 bases and J 2 bases, leaving 13 bases between the germline ends. Germline V gene lookup returns CDR1 SGHNT and CDR2 YYREEE (reference sequence). The length of the CDR3 is 16 residues.